The 3 T cell receptor beta chains below were found in one sample sequenced in a study of cytotoxic CD8 clonotypes in ibrutinib-treated CLL. Clones were sequenced by immunoSEQ multiplex PCR, and TCRdb holds only the in-frame ones, with some missing. The sample contains roughly 300,000 clones, roughly 76% of which appear only once. The input for sequencing was PBMCs, taken at disease progression, from a patient treated with ibrutinib. Source of these receptors: a human donor with chronic lymphocytic leukemia.

The chain links TRBV2 to TRBJ2-7, with 10 bases fitting TRBD1. This CDR3 spans 14 amino acids. V lost 8 bases to trimming and J lost 3 bases; unmatched junction nucleotides: 7. CDR1 and CDR2 from the germline V gene are SNHLY and FYNNEI. CDR3 residues: CASVAGQGRYEQYF. Here the CDR3 DNA reads TGTGCCAGCGTCGCGGGACAGGGGCGCTACGAGCAGTACTTC.

The CDR3 loop reads CASSLRVSYNEQFF. CDR3 DNA sequence: TGCGCCAGCAGCTTGAGGGTCTCCTACAATGAGCAGTTCTTC. The chain combines TRBV5-1 with TRBJ2-1; D is undetermined. The V gene lost 1 base and the J gene lost 0 bases, with 5 bases spanning the gap. Germline V CDR1 and CDR2: SGHRS, YFSETQ. This CDR3 region has 14 residues.

The chain combines TRBV28 with TRBJ1-2, with a possible D match to TRBD1 (6 bases). This CDR3 comprises 15 residues. V was cut by 3 bases and J by 2 bases, with 13 bases left in between. Germline loops: CDR1 MDHEN, CDR2 SYDVKM. CDR3 protein: CASSLGGEPNYGYTF. For the CDR3, the DNA is TGTGCCAGCAGTTTGGGGGGCGAGCCGAACTATGGCTACACCTTC.